This T cell receptor (beta chain) stems from a study of CD8 T cells in ankylosing spondylitis. Study-wide results and limits: Typical of ankylosing spondylitis blood, it appeared, was a TCR beta motif of roughly eight highly homologous variants. Past studies reported some motif variants in reactive arthritis synovial fluid and blood. Disease-linked clones were reportedly significantly enriched in matched ankylosing spondylitis synovial fluid.

By share, this clonotype counts as medium-sized (0.01 to 0.1%). Its antigen is undetermined. Germline values: CDR1 MDHEN, CDR2 SYDVKM. Trimming took 6 bases from V and 5 from J; bases not matched to a gene: 16. CDR3 size: 17 residues. Scientists made TCR beta libraries using quantitative 5'-RACE with molecular barcodes. Each CDR3 protein is one row after TCRdb ran MiXCR on the 5' RACE reads. The data hold around 30,000 distinct CDR3 sequences, with about 7.8% observed a single time. The rearrangement links TRBV28 to TRBJ2-1; 7 nucleotides line up with TRBD2. This sequence originates from a male donor with ankylosing spondylitis or in good health (not recorded which). Sequences were obtained from blood, either unsorted or a sorted T cell fraction (not recorded which). CDR3 sequence reads: CASRPSMGGGSHNEQFF. CDR3 nucleotides: TGTGCCAGCAGACCGAGTATGGGGGGAGGGTCACACAATGAGCAGTTCTTC.